What follows are 3 T cell receptor beta chains derived from one specimen sequenced in a study of T cell responses to AZD1222 COVID-19 vaccine. Sequencing used immunoSEQ multiplex PCR; TCRdb keeps in-frame clones, though not all of them. The table includes over 110,000 clones, roughly 93% detected once. The sample was peripheral blood, taken 28 days after the second AZD1222 dose. These receptors came from an adult who received the AZD1222 COVID-19 vaccine.

In its sample, this clone was seen once. The V gene is TRBV28, the J gene TRBJ1-2, with unresolved D. Germline CDR1 is MDHEN and CDR2 is SYDVKM. The V end was cut by 5 bases, the J end by 2 bases, with 6 bases between. The CDR3 loop spans 12 amino acids. The DNA of the CDR3 is TGTGCCAGCAGTCCGACAAACTATGGCTACACCTTC. Protein product: CASSPTNYGYTF.

This sequence joins TRBV7-6 and TRBJ2-5, with D possibly matching TRBD1 (5 bases). The CDR3 length is 15 residues. Trimming removed 7 bases at V and 6 bases at J, with 21 bases between. Germline assignment: CDR1 SGHVS and CDR2 FNYEAQ. DNA of the CDR3: TGTGCCAGCATCCCGCCCGACAGCGCCCATAAGACCCAGTACTTC. It yields the protein CASIPPDSAHKTQYF. Complete variable domain (other parts from reference TRBV7-6 and TRBJ2-5): GAGVSQSPRYKVTKRGQDVALRCDPISGHVSLYWYRQALGQGPEFLTYFNYEAQQDKSGLPNDRFSAERPEGSISTLTIQRTEQRDSAMYRCASIPPDSAHKTQYFGPGTRLLVL.

The J gene is TRBJ1-5, the V gene TRBV11-2; tentatively, D is TRBD1 (5 bases). The CDR3 spans 15 residues. The germline V gene encodes CDR1 SGHAT and CDR2 FQNNGV. The V gene lost 4 bases and the J gene lost 10 bases, with 20 bases spanning the gap. DNA for the CDR3: TGTGCCAGCAGCTATAACTCGGGGCCCGGGAGCCCCCAGCATTTT. Protein: CASSYNSGPGSPQHF.